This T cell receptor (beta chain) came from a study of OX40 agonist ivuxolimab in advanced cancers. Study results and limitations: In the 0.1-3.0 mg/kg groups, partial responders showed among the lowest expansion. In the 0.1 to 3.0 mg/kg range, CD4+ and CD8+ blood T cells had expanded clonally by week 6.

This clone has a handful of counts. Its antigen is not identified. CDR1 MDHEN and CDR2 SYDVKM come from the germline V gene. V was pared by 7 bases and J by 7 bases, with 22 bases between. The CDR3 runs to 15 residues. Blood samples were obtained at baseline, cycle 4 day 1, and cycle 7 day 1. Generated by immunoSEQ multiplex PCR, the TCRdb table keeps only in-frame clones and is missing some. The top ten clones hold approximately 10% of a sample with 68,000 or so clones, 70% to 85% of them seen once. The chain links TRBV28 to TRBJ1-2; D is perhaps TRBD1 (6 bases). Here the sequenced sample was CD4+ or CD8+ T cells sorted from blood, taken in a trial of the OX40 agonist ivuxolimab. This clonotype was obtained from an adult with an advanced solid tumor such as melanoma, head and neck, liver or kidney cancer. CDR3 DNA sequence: TGTGCCAGCATTAGGCGGGGGGCGCGCTCGGGTGGCTACACCTTC. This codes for CASIRRGARSGGYTF.